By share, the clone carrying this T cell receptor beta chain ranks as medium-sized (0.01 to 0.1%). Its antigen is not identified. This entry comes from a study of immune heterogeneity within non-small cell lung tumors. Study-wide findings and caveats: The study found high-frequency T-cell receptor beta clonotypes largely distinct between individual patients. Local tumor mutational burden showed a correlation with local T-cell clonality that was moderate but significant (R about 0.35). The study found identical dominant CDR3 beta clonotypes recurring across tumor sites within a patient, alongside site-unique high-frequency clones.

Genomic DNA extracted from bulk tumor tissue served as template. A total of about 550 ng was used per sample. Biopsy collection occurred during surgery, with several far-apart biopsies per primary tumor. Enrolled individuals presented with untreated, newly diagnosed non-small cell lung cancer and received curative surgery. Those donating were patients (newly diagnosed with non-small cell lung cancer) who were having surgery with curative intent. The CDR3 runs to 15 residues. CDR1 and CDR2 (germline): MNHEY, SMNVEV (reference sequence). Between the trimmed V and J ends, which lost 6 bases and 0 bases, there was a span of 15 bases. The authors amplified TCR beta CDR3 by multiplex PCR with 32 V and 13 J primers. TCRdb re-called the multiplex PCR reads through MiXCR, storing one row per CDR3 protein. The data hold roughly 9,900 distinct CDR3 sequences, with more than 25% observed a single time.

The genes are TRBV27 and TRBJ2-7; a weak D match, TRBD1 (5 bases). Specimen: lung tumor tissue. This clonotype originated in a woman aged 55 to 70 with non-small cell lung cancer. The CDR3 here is CASSNTGHLSYEQYF. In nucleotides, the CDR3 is TGTGCCAGCAGCAATACTGGACACCTCTCCTACGAGCAGTACTTC.